The entry that follows covers one T cell receptor (beta chain) sequence. Its specific antigen is unknown. No base qualities exist here, and no much larger clone lies one base off it. This sample is part of a study of cytomegalovirus exposure and HLA in healthy donors (dated by TCRdb to between 2016 and 2019). Regarding the study in general: According to a later analysis, one platform produced both the 100 to 150 validation repertoires and the approximately 670 repertoires of the first cohort. To predict cytomegalovirus infection status, the study brought together high-throughput TCR immunosequencing, statistical association of individual TCRs with disease status, and machine learning. Along with the roughly 700-subject first cohort, a separate validation cohort of 120 different subjects was used. The study was designed to test whether signatures of past pathogen exposure could be identified by cataloging public T cell receptors. The paper's findings and limits, for the study overall: In the study, about 150 TCR beta chains were listed as associated with cytomegalovirus. According to the authors, the approach could potentially be generalized to other disease states and immunological phenotypes. In vitro tests confirmed that a few of the cytomegalovirus-associated TCR beta chains recognize cytomegalovirus antigens. A later analysis had no HLA typing for the validation cohort, so co-occurrence there was scored across all 130 or so repertoires. Most TCR sequences were observed very rarely across donors, whereas some public TCRs were present in many individuals. Of the cluster scores, about 94% were above 0 in a later analysis, which found that TCRs clustered in the first cohort also tended to co-occur in the approximately 110 validation repertoires. In both the original and validation cohorts, the classifier was reported to diagnose cytomegalovirus status with high specificity and sensitivity.

According to the germline V gene (reference sequence), CDR1 reads MNHEY and CDR2 reads SMNVEV. The CDR3 holds 16 amino acids from the cysteine to the phenylalanine. Just CDR3 DNA is preserved here, 48 bases in frame from base 1. V and J are trimmed by 6 bases and 4 bases, and the gene matches miss 12 bases of the junction. The donors belonged to the validation cohort of about 110 subjects, which was separate from the roughly 680-subject first cohort. Libraries were constructed by the immunoSEQ multiplex PCR assay. On the authors' methods: A statistical classification framework was developed to diagnose cytomegalovirus status using the catalog of TCR beta chain sequences. Imported from immuneACCESS, the table was reduced by TCRdb to in-frame sequences with V and J called. These copies leave out some clones; in studies compared against another copy, an unresolved V gene accounts for under half, and the cause of the remainder is not known. V, J and clone size were drawn from that table, and D and trimming were deduced from the DNA. The sample table contains approximately 230,000 clones; only one count was recorded for roughly 84% of them. The ten top clones hold more than 10% of the sample.

This receptor was taken from a young man in good health and CMV-seropositive. Material for sequencing was PBMCs. The rearranged chain carries TRBV27 and TRBJ2-3, and TRBD2 aligns with 8 junction nucleotides. The CDR3 sequence is CASRTSWLAGADTQYF. The DNA sequence reads TGTGCCAGCAGGACGTCCTGGCTAGCGGGTGCAGATACGCAGTATTTT.